The T cell receptor (beta chain) described here comes from a study of early T cells in non-severe SARS-CoV-2 infection. Study as a whole: RNA in bulk from unsorted whole blood was sequenced, and chains were unpaired. Overall study results and limits: Private and CD4 specificities were missed by VDJdb matching, which favored anti-spike CD8 responses.

Attachment of unique molecular identifiers was made to individual cDNA molecules. TCRdb reprocessed the 5' RACE reads with MiXCR, giving one entry per CDR3 protein. The table lists around 45,000 distinct CDR3 sequences, about 7% of them singletons. As for this clonotype: Its target is not known. A much larger clonotype is one base distant, so this may be a read error.

The length of the CDR3 is 14 residues. Trimming removed 1 base at V and 6 bases at J, with 12 bases between. Germline values: CDR1 MNHEY, CDR2 SVGAGI. Sequenced sample: whole blood. The chain is built from TRBV6-5 and TRBJ1-1; D gene ambiguous. This receptor was taken from an adult who was a healthcare worker with PCR-confirmed SARS-CoV-2 infection or an uninfected control (not recorded which). CDR3 protein: CASSYLERWAEAFF. In DNA, the CDR3 is TGTGCCAGCAGTTACTTGGAACGATGGGCTGAAGCTTTCTTT.